Shown below are 28 T cell receptor beta chains from a single sample sequenced in a study of CD8 T cells in Susac syndrome. Random-hexamer reverse transcription was applied to roughly 0.5 to 1 ug RNA. MiXCR was run by TCRdb on the immunoSEQ multiplex PCR reads, yielding one entry per CDR3 protein. Here the sample spans about 140,000 distinct CDR3 sequences, roughly 94% being singletons. Sample: CD8+ T cells from PBMCs. The receptor set was obtained from a human donor in good health.

The rearrangement joins TRBV27 to TRBJ1-5; D is uncertain. V was clipped by 0 bases and J by 0 bases, with 6 bases between them. Germline V gene data show CDR1 as MNHEY and CDR2 as SMNVEV (reference sequence). The length of the CDR3 is 15 residues. The CDR3 DNA follows: TGTGCCAGCAGTTTATCCTACGGTAGCAATCAGCCCCAGCATTTT. Translating gives CASSLSYGSNQPQHF.

J is TRBJ2-3 and V is TRBV6-1; 7 bases are shared with TRBD2. CDR1 is MNHNS, CDR2 SASEGT, per germline. This CDR3 is 15 amino acids long. V was pared by 6 bases and J by 2 bases, with 8 bases of the junction left unmatched. The CDR3 nucleotides read TGTGCCAGCAGAGAGATAGCGGGTATCACAGATACGCAGTATTTT. Encoded protein: CASREIAGITDTQYF.

This chain uses TRBV7-8 with TRBJ2-7; no clear D. CDR3 size: 14 residues. Germline CDR1 is SGHVS and CDR2 is FQNEAQ. Trimming took off 5 bases at V and 4 bases at J, with 15 bases between the two ends. CDR3 sequence reads: CASSPYVHGYEQYF. CDR3 nucleotide sequence: TGTGCCAGCAGCCCCTACGTCCACGGGTACGAGCAGTACTTC.

The chain combines TRBV27 with TRBJ2-1; tentatively, D is TRBD1 (5 bases). Per germline, CDR1 MNHEY and CDR2 SMNVEV (reference sequence). V lost 10 bases and J 4 bases, leaving 11 bases between the germline ends. The CDR3 length is 12 residues. The DNA for the CDR3 is TGTGCCACCTTAGACAGATACAATGAGCAGTTCTTC. Amino acids: CATLDRYNEQFF.

The genes are TRBV6-1 and TRBJ2-3; 12 positions match TRBD2. The V and J ends lost 4 bases and 10 bases, in that order; junction bases with no gene match: 12. This CDR3 has 16 amino acids. Germline loops: CDR1 MNHNS, CDR2 SASEGT. CDR3 nucleotide sequence: TGTGCCAGCAGTGTTCCGGGACTAGCGGGCCCCCATCCGCAGTATTTT. Translation gives CASSVPGLAGPHPQYF.

This chain connects TRBV20-1 to TRBJ2-1; D is undetermined. Per germline, CDR1 DFQATT and CDR2 SNEGSKA (reference sequence). Between the trimmed V and J ends, which lost 4 bases and 3 bases, there was a span of 4 bases. CDR3 length: 11 amino acids. The CDR3 DNA is TGCAGTGCTAATCGCTACAATGAGCAGTTCTTC. This sequence encodes CSANRYNEQFF.

The genes are TRBV29-1 and TRBJ1-2, with D possibly TRBD1 on 5 matching bases. Germline CDR1 and CDR2: SQVTM and ANQGSEA. This CDR3 contains 12 residues. Trimming shortened V by 3 bases and J by 6 bases, and 11 bases separated the two germline ends. The CDR3 spells CSVEQGGDGYTF. The CDR3 DNA follows: TGCAGCGTTGAGCAGGGAGGGGATGGCTACACCTTC.

This sequence joins TRBV28 and TRBJ2-5; D not certain. V was clipped by 8 bases and J by 2 bases, with 12 bases between them. The length of the CDR3 is 13 residues. The germline CDR1 and CDR2 sequences are MDHEN and SYDVKM. CDR3 amino acids: CASARFGQETQYF. The CDR3 DNA sequence: TGTGCCAGCGCTCGGTTTGGGCAAGAGACCCAGTACTTC.

This clonotype has just a few counts. The chain uses TRBV6-5 and TRBJ2-1; tentatively, D is TRBD2 (6 bases). The CDR3 consists of 13 residues. Germline V gene lookup returns CDR1 MNHEY and CDR2 SVGAGI. V was cut by 4 bases and J by 4 bases, with 8 bases left in between. This CDR3 reads CASSSGTYNEQFF. In DNA form, the CDR3 reads TGTGCCAGCAGTTCCGGGACTTACAATGAGCAGTTCTTC.

The chain combines TRBV3-1 with TRBJ2-7; 9 bases align to TRBD1. Germline CDR1 reads LGHDT; CDR2 reads YNNKEL (reference sequence). V lost 4 bases and J lost 1; bases outside the gene matches: 11. The CDR3 consists of 17 residues. The CDR3 nucleotides read TGTGCCAGCAGCCCTCGATTTGGGACAGGGAGTTCCTACGAGCAGTACTTC. This encodes CASSPRFGTGSSYEQYF.

In this sample, this clonotype turned up once. The V gene is TRBV20-1, the J gene TRBJ2-1; 10 bases fit TRBD2. The CDR3 is 15 amino acids. V lost 3 bases to trimming and J lost 4 bases; unmatched junction nucleotides: 6. From germline, CDR1 is DFQATT and CDR2 SNEGSKA (reference sequence). DNA for the CDR3: TGCAGTGCTAGGGGGGGACTAGCGAGTTACAATGAGCAGTTCTTC. Amino acids: CSARGGLASYNEQFF.

The rearrangement joins TRBV5-8 to TRBJ2-1, with 9 bases matching TRBD1. The V gene end was trimmed by 4 bases and the J gene end by 4 bases; junction bases not matched to a gene: 6. CDR3 length equals 15 residues. Germline CDR1 reads SGHTS; CDR2 reads YDEGEE. CDR3 DNA: TGTGCCAGCAGCCCTGGGACAGGGAGATACAATGAGCAGTTCTTC. Translated, it gives CASSPGTGRYNEQFF.

This chain joins TRBV6-2 or TRBV6-3 and TRBJ2-5; the match to TRBD2 covers 8 bases. J lost 0 bases, V lost 0 bases, and 3 bases had no gene match. Per germline, CDR1 MNHEY and CDR2 SVGEGT. The CDR3 is 16 amino acids. The CDR3, as DNA: TGTGCCAGCAGTTACTCACTAGCGGAATACCAAGAGACCCAGTACTTC. Protein: CASSYSLAEYQETQYF.

Only one count was recorded for this clonotype. V usage is TRBV30 and J usage is TRBJ1-4; D not certain. Germline loops: CDR1 GTSNPN, CDR2 SVGIG (reference sequence). The V gene lost 1 base and the J gene lost 7 bases, with 16 bases spanning the gap. This CDR3 is built from 15 residues. The CDR3 is CAWSDPTPGPEKLFF. The CDR3 bases are TGTGCCTGGAGTGACCCGACACCAGGCCCTGAAAAACTGTTTTTT.

The CDR3 loop reads CSVDGLAGGGLYEQYF. CDR3 bases: TGCAGCGTTGACGGGCTAGCGGGAGGGGGGCTTTACGAGCAGTACTTC. The chain combines TRBV29-1 with TRBJ2-7, with 12 bases identical to TRBD2. Germline trimming cut 3 bases from V and 4 bases from J; bases unmatched to any gene: 10. Per the germline V gene, CDR1 is SQVTM and CDR2 is ANQGSEA. The CDR3 runs to 16 residues.

The V and J genes are TRBV20-1 and TRBJ1-5; D unclear. The CDR3 is 13 amino acids. In germline, CDR1 is DFQATT, CDR2 SNEGSKA (reference sequence). Trimming left V 3 bases short and J 4 bases short, with 10 bases between. The CDR3 DNA sequence: TGCAGTGCTAGGAGTGGGGTAAATCAGCCCCAGCATTTT. This sequence encodes CSARSGVNQPQHF.

This rearrangement joins TRBV15 to TRBJ1-5, with D unresolved. The CDR3 consists of 15 residues. V was clipped by 8 bases and J by 0 bases, with 14 bases between them. Germline CDR1 and CDR2: LNHNV and YYDKDF (reference sequence). The chain's CDR3 is CATSPGSYSNQPQHF. The CDR3, as DNA: TGTGCCACCTCCCCGGGCAGCTATAGCAATCAGCCCCAGCATTTT.

The chain couples TRBV6-5 to TRBJ2-7; tentative D call: TRBD2 (6 bases). The CDR3 sequence is 14 residues long. V shed 5 bases and J shed 3 bases, with 14 bases lying between them. Germline values: CDR1 MNHEY, CDR2 SVGAGI. CDR3 DNA: TGTGCCAGCAGTCAAATCCCCGGGGGCTACGAGCAGTACTTC. It yields the protein CASSQIPGGYEQYF.

This clonotype was detected once. The chain recombines TRBV6-5 with TRBJ1-5, with TRBD1 matching over 8 bases. Trimming cost V 4 bases and J 6 bases; bases outside gene matches: 8. Germline values: CDR1 MNHEY, CDR2 SVGAGI. CDR3 length equals 15 residues. Here the CDR3 reads CASSFDRGARQPQHF. The CDR3 nucleotides read TGTGCCAGCAGTTTTGACAGGGGAGCTCGTCAGCCCCAGCATTTT.

This chain uses TRBV27 with TRBJ1-1; TRBD1 might be the D (6 bases). CDR1 is MNHEY, CDR2 SMNVEV, per germline (reference sequence). The CDR3 consists of 14 residues. Trimming left V 4 bases short and J 1 base short, with 10 bases between. CDR3 amino acids: CASSSGVWNTEAFF. For the CDR3, the DNA is TGTGCCAGCAGTTCAGGGGTATGGAACACTGAAGCTTTCTTT.

The gene calls are TRBV15 and TRBJ2-2; D possibly corresponds to TRBD2 (6 bases). The germline V gene encodes CDR1 LNHNV and CDR2 YYDKDF (reference sequence). V was trimmed by 2 bases and J by 3 bases, leaving 16 bases between them. This CDR3 is 17 amino acids long. CDR3 sequence reads: CATSRPRDSGDTGELFF. As DNA, the CDR3 is TGTGCCACCAGCAGACCCCGTGATAGCGGAGACACCGGGGAGCTGTTTTTT.

CDR3 bases: TGTGCCAGCAGCCAAGAGACTAATGAGCAGTTCTTC. This sequence encodes CASSQETNEQFF. The J gene is TRBJ2-1, the V gene TRBV14; no definite D call. V was pared by 0 bases and J by 7 bases, with 4 bases between. Germline CDR1 and CDR2: SGHDN and FVKESK. This CDR3 has 12 amino acids.

This clonotype was picked up one time. This chain connects TRBV3-1 to TRBJ2-4; no firm D call. Germline CDR1 and CDR2: LGHDT and YNNKEL (reference sequence). Between the trimmed V and J ends, which lost 6 bases and 1 base, there was a span of 10 bases. The CDR3 has 14 amino acids. Here the CDR3 DNA reads TGTGCCAGCAGTCTGGACGACGCCAAAAACATTCAGTACTTC. Translation: CASSLDDAKNIQYF. Based on the CDR3 plus reference TRBV3-1 and TRBJ2-4, the full variable domain is DTAVSQTPKYLVTQMGNDKSIKCEQNLGHDTMYWYKQDSKKFLKIMFSYNNKELIINETVPNRFSPKSPDKAHLNLHINSLELGDSAVYFCASSLDDAKNIQYFGAGTRLSVL.

The chain combines TRBV13 with TRBJ2-7; the D gene is possibly TRBD2 (5 bases). The CDR3 totals 13 residues. Germline CDR1 and CDR2: PRHDT and FYEKMQ (reference sequence). Trimming took off 5 bases at V and 4 bases at J, with 12 bases between the two ends. CDR3 loop: CASSRERAYEQYF. The CDR3 DNA reads TGTGCCAGCAGCCGTGAGAGGGCTTACGAGCAGTACTTC.

The chain recombines TRBV7-9 with TRBJ2-5; D is unresolved. Trimming shortened V by 1 base and J by 5 bases, and 14 bases separated the two germline ends. The CDR3 sequence is 15 residues long. CDR1 is SEHNR and CDR2 is FQNEAQ in the germline V gene (reference sequence). This CDR3 is CASSLGGVGLETQYF. In DNA, the CDR3 is TGTGCCAGCAGCTTAGGAGGCGTGGGATTGGAGACCCAGTACTTC. The whole variable domain, remainder taken from reference TRBV7-9 and TRBJ2-5, is DTGVSQNPRHKITKRGQNVTFRCDPISEHNRLYWYRQTLGQGPEFLTYFQNEAQLEKSRLLSDRFSAERPKGSFSTLEIQRTEQGDSAMYLCASSLGGVGLETQYFGPGTRLLVL.

The rearrangement uses TRBV4-1 and TRBJ2-1, with a possible D match to TRBD2 (5 bases). Trimming took 4 bases from V and 9 from J, leaving 16 bases between them. The CDR3 sequence is 14 residues long. Germline CDR1 and CDR2: MGHRA and YSYEKL. CDR3 nucleotides: TGCGCCAGCAGCCTTCGATTTGAGGGAGCTGAGCAGTTCTTC. It encodes CASSLRFEGAEQFF.

CDR3 DNA: TGTGCCACCAGCAGAGAAAGGGGGCGGGCCTACGAGCAGTACTTC. Protein: CATSRERGRAYEQYF. The rearrangement links TRBV15 to TRBJ2-7; 7 bases line up with TRBD1. The CDR3 contains 15 residues. CDR1 is LNHNV and CDR2 is YYDKDF in the germline V gene (reference sequence). Trimming took 0 bases from V and 2 from J; bases not matched to a gene: 4.

Only one count was recorded for this clonotype. V usage is TRBV11-2 and J usage is TRBJ2-1; D is perhaps TRBD2 (5 bases). The CDR3 is made up of 14 amino acids. Germline values: CDR1 SGHAT, CDR2 FQNNGV. The V end was cut by 0 bases, the J end by 6 bases, with 9 bases between. The CDR3 loop is CASSLDASSNEQFF. DNA of the CDR3: TGTGCCAGCAGCTTAGATGCTAGCAGCAATGAGCAGTTCTTC.